This record covers a single TCR beta chain. This record belongs to a study of blood T cell repertoires in COVID-19. Sequencing used immunoSEQ multiplex PCR; TCRdb keeps in-frame clones, though not all of them. The sample includes 350,000 to 550,000 clones, approximately 90% of them seen just once. The clonotype was recovered from a young woman with acute COVID-19. What was sequenced was PBMCs or T cells enriched from blood (not recorded which).

The CDR3: CATSISRTGGEKLFF. CDR3 nucleotides: TGTGCCACCAGCATCTCTAGGACAGGGGGTGAAAAACTGTTTTTT. This rearrangement joins TRBV15 to TRBJ1-4; 10 bases fit TRBD1. This CDR3 is 15 amino acids long. The V segment lost 4 bases and the J segment 7 bases; nucleotides outside the gene matches: 6. Germline CDR1 is LNHNV and CDR2 is YYDKDF (reference sequence).